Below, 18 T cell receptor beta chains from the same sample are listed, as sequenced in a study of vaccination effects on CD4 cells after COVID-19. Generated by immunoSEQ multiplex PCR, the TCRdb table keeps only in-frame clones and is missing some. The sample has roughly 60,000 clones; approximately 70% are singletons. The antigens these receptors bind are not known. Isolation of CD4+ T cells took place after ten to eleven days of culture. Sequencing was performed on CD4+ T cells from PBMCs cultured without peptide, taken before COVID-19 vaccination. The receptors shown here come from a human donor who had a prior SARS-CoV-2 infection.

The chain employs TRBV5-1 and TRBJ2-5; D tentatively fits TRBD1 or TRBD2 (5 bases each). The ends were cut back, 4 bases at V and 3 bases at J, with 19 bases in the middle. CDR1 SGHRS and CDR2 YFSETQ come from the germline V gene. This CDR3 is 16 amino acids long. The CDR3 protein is CASSMTGLGEEETQYF. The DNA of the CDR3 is TGCGCCAGCAGCATGACGGGGCTGGGAGAAGAAGAGACCCAGTACTTC.

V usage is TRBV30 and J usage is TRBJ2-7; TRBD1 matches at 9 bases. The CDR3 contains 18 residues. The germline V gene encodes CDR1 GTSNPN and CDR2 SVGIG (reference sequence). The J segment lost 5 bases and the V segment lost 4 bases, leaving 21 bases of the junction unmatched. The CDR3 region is CAWKPTGVEDRGSDEQYF. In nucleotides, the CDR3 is TGTGCCTGGAAACCGACCGGAGTAGAGGACAGGGGATCGGACGAGCAGTACTTC.

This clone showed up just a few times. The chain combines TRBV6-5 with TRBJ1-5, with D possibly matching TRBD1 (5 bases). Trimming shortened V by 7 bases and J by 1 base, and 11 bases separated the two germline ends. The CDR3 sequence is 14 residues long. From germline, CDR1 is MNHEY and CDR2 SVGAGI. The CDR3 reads CASTRQTSNQPQHF. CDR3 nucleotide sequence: TGTGCCAGCACGAGACAGACAAGCAATCAGCCCCAGCATTTT.

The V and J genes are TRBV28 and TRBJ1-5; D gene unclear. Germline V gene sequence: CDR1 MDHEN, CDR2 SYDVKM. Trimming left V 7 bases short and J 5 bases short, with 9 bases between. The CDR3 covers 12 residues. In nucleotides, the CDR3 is TGTGCCAGCACCTCACCGCATCAGCCCCAGCATTTT. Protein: CASTSPHQPQHF.

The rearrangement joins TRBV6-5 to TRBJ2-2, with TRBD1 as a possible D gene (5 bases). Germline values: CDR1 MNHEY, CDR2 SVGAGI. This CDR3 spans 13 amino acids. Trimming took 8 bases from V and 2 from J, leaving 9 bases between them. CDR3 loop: CASGHANTGELFF. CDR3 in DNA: TGTGCCAGCGGACACGCTAACACCGGGGAGCTGTTTTTT.

This CDR3 reads CASSYWTDTQYF. For the CDR3, the DNA is TGTGCCAGCAGTTACTGGACAGATACGCAGTATTTT. The V and J genes are TRBV6-2 or TRBV6-3 and TRBJ2-3; D unresolved. CDR3 length: 12 residues. Germline V CDR1 and CDR2: MNHEY, SVGEGT. The V and J ends lost 1 base and 3 bases respectively, with 2 bases between them.

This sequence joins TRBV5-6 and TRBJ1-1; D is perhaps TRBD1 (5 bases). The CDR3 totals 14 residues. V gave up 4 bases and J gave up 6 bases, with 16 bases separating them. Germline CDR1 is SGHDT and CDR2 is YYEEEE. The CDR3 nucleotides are TGTGCCAGCAGCCGCAGACGAGGGACTTCTGAAGCTTTCTTT. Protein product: CASSRRRGTSEAFF.

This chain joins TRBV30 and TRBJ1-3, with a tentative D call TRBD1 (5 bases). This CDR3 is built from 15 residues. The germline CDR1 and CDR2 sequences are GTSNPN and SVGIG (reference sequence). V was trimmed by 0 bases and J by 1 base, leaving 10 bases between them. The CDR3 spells CAWSVRGLSGNTIYF. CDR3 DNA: TGTGCCTGGAGTGTACGGGGGTTATCTGGAAACACCATATATTTT.

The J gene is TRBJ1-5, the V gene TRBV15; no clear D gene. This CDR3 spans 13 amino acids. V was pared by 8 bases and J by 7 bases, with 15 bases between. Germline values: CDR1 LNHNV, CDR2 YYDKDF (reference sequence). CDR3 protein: CATSGRAGQPQHF. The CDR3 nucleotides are TGTGCCACCTCAGGAAGGGCAGGCCAGCCCCAGCATTTT.

The CDR3 is CASSSLSGETQYF. The CDR3, as DNA: TGTGCCAGCAGTTCCCTGTCGGGGGAGACCCAGTACTTC. V gene TRBV12-3 or TRBV12-4 combines with J gene TRBJ2-5, with D possibly being TRBD2 (5 bases). V gave up 4 bases and J gave up 5 bases, with 11 bases separating them. The CDR3 has 13 residues.

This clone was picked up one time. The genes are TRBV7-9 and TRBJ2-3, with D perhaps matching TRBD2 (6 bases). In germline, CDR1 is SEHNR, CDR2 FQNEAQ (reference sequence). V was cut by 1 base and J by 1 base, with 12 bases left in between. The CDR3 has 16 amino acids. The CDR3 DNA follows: TGTGCCAGCAGCTTAGGAGCTAGCGTAGGCACAGATACGCAGTATTTT. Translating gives CASSLGASVGTDTQYF.

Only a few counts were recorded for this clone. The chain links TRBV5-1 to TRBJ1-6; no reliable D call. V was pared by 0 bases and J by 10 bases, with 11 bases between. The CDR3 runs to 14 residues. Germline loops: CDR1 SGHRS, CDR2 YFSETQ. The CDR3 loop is CASSLELSLSPLHF. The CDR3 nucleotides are TGCGCCAGCAGCTTGGAATTATCCCTCTCACCCCTCCACTTT.

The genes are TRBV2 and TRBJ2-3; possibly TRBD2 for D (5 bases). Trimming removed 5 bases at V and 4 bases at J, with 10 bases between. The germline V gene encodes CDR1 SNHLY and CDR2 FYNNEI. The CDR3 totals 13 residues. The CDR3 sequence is CASSRLAPDTQYF. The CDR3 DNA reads TGTGCCAGCAGTCGGCTAGCCCCAGATACGCAGTATTTT.

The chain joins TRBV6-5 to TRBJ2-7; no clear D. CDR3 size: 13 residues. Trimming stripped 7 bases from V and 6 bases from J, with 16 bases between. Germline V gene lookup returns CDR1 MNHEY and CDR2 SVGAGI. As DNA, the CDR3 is TGTGCCAGCAACGAACCTTCGCGCGGCGAGCAGTACTTC. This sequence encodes CASNEPSRGEQYF.

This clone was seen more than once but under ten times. CDR3 bases: TGTGCCAGCAGCGTAGTTGGGGGGCCGGCTTTCTTT. Translated, it gives CASSVVGGPAFF. The chain combines TRBV9 with TRBJ1-1; possibly TRBD1 for D (6 bases). The CDR3 is 12 residues long. V dropped 0 bases and J dropped 11 bases, with 11 bases sitting between them. Germline CDR1 reads SGDLS; CDR2 reads YYNGEE.

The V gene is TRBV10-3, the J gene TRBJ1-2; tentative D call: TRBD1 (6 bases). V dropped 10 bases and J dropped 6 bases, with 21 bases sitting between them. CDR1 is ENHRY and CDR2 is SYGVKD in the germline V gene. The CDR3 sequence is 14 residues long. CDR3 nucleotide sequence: TGTGCCACCGGAAACACTCGGACAGTCCATGGCTACACCTTC. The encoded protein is CATGNTRTVHGYTF.

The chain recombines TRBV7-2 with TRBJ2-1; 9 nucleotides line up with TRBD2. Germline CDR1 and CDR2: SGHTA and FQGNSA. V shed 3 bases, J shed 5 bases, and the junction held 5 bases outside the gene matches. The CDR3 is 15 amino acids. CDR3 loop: CASSFRLAGDNEQFF. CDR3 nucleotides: TGTGCCAGCAGCTTTCGGTTAGCGGGGGACAATGAGCAGTTCTTC.

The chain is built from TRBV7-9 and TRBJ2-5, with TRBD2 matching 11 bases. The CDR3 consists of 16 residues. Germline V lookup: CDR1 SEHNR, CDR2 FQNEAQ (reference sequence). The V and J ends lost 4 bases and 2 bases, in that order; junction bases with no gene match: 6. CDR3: CASSSRLAGFQETQYF. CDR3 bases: TGTGCCAGCAGCTCACGACTAGCGGGATTTCAAGAGACCCAGTACTTC.